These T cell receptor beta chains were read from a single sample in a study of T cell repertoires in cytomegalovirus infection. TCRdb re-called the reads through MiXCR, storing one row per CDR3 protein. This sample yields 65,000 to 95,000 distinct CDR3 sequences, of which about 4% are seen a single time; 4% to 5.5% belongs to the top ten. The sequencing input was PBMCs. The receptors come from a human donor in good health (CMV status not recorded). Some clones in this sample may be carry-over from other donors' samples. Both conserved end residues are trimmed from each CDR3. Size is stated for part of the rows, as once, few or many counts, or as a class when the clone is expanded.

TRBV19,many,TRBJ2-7,ASSIGAGFGEEQY
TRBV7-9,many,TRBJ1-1,ASSSETRGRFTEAF
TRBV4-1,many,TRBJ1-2,ASSQSVQPYGYT
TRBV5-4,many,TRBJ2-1,ASHSPGWTAQF
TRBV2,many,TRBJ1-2,ASSYTRGVYGYT
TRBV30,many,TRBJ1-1,AWITRRNTEAF
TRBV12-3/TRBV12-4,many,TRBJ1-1,ASSLNGLNTEAF
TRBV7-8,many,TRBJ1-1,ASSPRDSNTEAF
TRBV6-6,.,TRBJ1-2,ASSYSMQSYGYT
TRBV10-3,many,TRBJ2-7,AIRALDLYEQY
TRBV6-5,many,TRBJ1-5,ASSSTYGGPQH
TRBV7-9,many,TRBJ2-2,ASSLSGGSGELF
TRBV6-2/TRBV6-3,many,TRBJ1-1,ASSYRLGGGTEAF
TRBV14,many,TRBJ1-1,ASSQDRVQAF
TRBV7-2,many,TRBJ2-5,ASRRRSQETQY
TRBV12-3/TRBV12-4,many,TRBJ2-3,ASSLSSRGTDTQY
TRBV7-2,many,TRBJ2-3,ASSLAGGGAGDTQY
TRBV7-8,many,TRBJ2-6,ASSFSGGLGANVLT
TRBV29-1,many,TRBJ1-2,SVDPDRAYGYT
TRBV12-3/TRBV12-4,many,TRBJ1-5,ASSSRGSESNQPQH
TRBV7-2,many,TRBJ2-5,ASSHRLREETQY
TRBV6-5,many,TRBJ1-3,ASSYSITGNTIY
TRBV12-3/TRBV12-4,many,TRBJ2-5,ASSLRGFQY
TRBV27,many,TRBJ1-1,ASSLTGAHTEAF
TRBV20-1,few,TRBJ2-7,SARDSLGAGYEQY
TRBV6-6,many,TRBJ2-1,ASSYYGGKTNNEQF
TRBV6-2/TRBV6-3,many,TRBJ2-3,ASSYIRGGPPDTQY
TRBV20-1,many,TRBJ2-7,SARWGAYEQY
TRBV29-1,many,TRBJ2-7,SVEAGGYEQY
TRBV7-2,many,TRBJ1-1,ASSFYRGGTEAF
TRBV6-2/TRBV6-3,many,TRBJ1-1,ASSYPYENKGVLNTEAF
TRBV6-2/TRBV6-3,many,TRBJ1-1,ASSPDWIEAF
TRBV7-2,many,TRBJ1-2,ASSSRTGGSGYT
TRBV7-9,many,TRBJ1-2,ASSFSGTVHGYT
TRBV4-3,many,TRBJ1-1,ASSVWGQFEAF
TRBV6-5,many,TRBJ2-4,ASSFKNIQY
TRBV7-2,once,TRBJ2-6,ASSRGQSSGANVLT
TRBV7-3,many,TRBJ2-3,ASSPIGLAGGADTQY
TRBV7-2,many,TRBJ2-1,ASSLGWGFEQF
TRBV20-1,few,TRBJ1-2,SARMISGADYGYT
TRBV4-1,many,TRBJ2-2,ASSLPRGELF
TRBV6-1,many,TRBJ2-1,ASSEPNEQF
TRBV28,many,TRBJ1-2,ASSLVGLSGYT
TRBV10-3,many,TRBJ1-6,AISDPVPGSGLH
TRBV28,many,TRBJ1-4,ASSVQGTNEKLF
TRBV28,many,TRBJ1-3,ASNTRETGSGNTIY